The entry below describes one TCR beta chain. The antigen remains unidentified. CDR1 is SGHDT and CDR2 is YYEEEE in the germline V gene. V was pared by 4 bases and J by 0 bases, with 7 bases of the junction left unmatched. CDR3 size: 16 residues. TCRdb re-called the reads with MiXCR, one entry per CDR3 protein. This table has approximately 730,000 distinct CDR3 sequences, 25% to 30% appearing once. This specimen comes from a study of T cell repertoires in cytomegalovirus infection. Turning to the study itself: CMV epitopes that were recently identified and HLA-C-restricted were used alongside well-studied HLA-B-restricted ones.

Study-level findings and limits: HLA-C-restricted CMV-specific TCR beta clonotypes were dominant in the ex vivo response.

J is TRBJ2-3 and V is TRBV5-6, with 8 bases identical to TRBD1. This receptor was identified in a human donor in good health (CMV status not recorded). Some clones in this sample may be carry-over from other donors' samples. The sample here was cultured CD8+ T cells from PBMCs, taken from culture after CMV antigen stimulation. The CDR3 DNA is TGTGCCAGCAGCCGGGGGACAGGTGAAAGCACAGATACGCAGTATTTT. Protein sequence: CASSRGTGESTDTQYF.